Listed below are T cell receptor beta chains from one sample, sequenced in a study of breast tumors, draining lymph nodes, adjacent tissues. TCRdb analysed the multiplex PCR reads with MiXCR anew, one entry per CDR3 protein. Here the sample spans approximately 60,000 distinct CDR3 sequences, approximately 57% being singletons. The sample was breast tumor tissue. All receptors derive from a female donor with breast cancer. Some clones in this sample may be carry-over from other donors' samples. Each CDR3 is given with its conserved first and last residue. The D gene is left open where the match is weak. The listing skips clone size in some rows; elsewhere it reads once, few, many or a size class.

d_gene	v_gene	j_gene	abundance	CDR3aa	CDR3nt
TRBD2	TRBV20-1	TRBJ2-7	many	CSARLAASYEQYF	TGCAGTGCTAGACTAGCGGCCTCCTACGAGCAGTACTTC
.	TRBV19	TRBJ2-2	few	CASTGTITGELFF	TGTGCCAGCACCGGGACAATCACCGGGGAGCTGTTTTTT
TRBD2	TRBV5-6	TRBJ2-1	.	CASSLVYGTSRNEQFF	TGTGCCAGCAGCTTGGTGTACGGGACTAGTAGGAATGAGCAGTTCTTC
.	TRBV6-6	TRBJ1-4	.	CASSPQRSATNEKLFF	TGTGCCAGCAGCCCCCAAAGGAGTGCAACTAATGAAAAACTGTTTTTT
.	TRBV6-5	TRBJ1-3	few	CASSLAGAGNTIYF	TGTGCCAGCAGTTTGGCAGGGGCTGGAAACACCATATATTTT
.	TRBV9	TRBJ2-3	.	CASSVAGDNTQYF	TGTGCCAGCAGCGTAGCTGGGGACAATACGCAGTATTTT
TRBD2	TRBV2	TRBJ2-1	many	CASRGERGSYNEQFF	TGTGCCAGCAGGGGGGAGCGGGGGTCCTACAATGAGCAGTTCTTC
.	TRBV5-1	TRBJ2-7	.	CASRRAPDYEQYF	TGCGCCAGCAGAAGGGCCCCTGACTACGAGCAGTACTTC
TRBD1	TRBV7-2	TRBJ1-4	.	CASSFLQGTGEKLFF	TGTGCCAGCAGCTTCCTACAGGGGACAGGTGAAAAACTGTTTTTT
TRBD1	TRBV19	TRBJ2-7	many	CASSMFRDSFEQYF	TGTGCCAGTAGTATGTTCCGGGACAGCTTTGAGCAGTACTTC
.	TRBV24-1	TRBJ2-7	.	CATSDAAGKEQYF	TGTGCCACCAGTGATGCAGCAGGGAAGGAGCAGTACTTC
.	TRBV25-1	TRBJ2-5	.	CASSDLGRGRPQETQYF	TGTGCCAGCAGTGACCTTGGCCGGGGCAGGCCACAAGAGACCCAGTACTTC
.	TRBV25-1	TRBJ1-5	.	CASSWGRGNQPQHF	TGTGCCAGCAGTTGGGGCAGGGGAAATCAGCCCCAGCATTTT
TRBD2	TRBV18	TRBJ2-5	.	CASSRAGSGGLAMAQYF	TGTGCCAGCTCACGCGCAGGGAGTGGGGGACTAGCGATGGCCCAGTACTTC
TRBD2	TRBV19	TRBJ2-1	.	CASSKQRGLAGVNEQFF	TGTGCCAGTAGTAAACAACGAGGGCTAGCGGGGGTCAATGAGCAGTTCTTC
.	TRBV7-9	TRBJ1-2	.	CASSLAGNYGYTF	TGTGCCAGCAGCTTAGCCGGGAACTATGGCTACACCTTC
TRBD2	TRBV11-3	TRBJ2-1	.	CASSLVGLAGEQFF	TGTGCCAGCAGCTTAGTGGGACTAGCGGGTGAGCAGTTCTTC
.	TRBV20-1	TRBJ2-2	.	CSAGREPAGTGELFF	TGCAGTGCTGGACGGGAGCCTGCAGGGACCGGGGAGCTGTTTTTT
.	TRBV20-1	TRBJ2-1	many	CSARVDSSYNEQFF	TGCAGTGCTAGAGTTGACAGCTCCTACAATGAGCAGTTCTTC
TRBD2	TRBV7-2	TRBJ2-5	few	CASSLPEASGRAETQYF	TGTGCCAGCAGCTTACCCGAGGCTAGCGGGAGGGCCGAGACCCAGTACTTC
TRBD2	TRBV4-2	TRBJ2-7	.	CASSQGGLAGGEQYF	TGTGCCAGCAGCCAAGGCGGACTAGCGGGAGGCGAGCAGTACTTC
TRBD2	TRBV6-4	TRBJ2-5	.	CASSDSPSGGLTGWETQYF	TGTGCCAGCAGTGACTCTCCTAGCGGGGGTTTGACAGGATGGGAGACCCAGTACTTC
.	TRBV2	TRBJ1-4	few	CASSPRGTNEKLFF	TGTGCCAGCAGTCCCAGGGGAACTAATGAAAAACTGTTTTTT
.	TRBV20-1	TRBJ1-4	.	CSGLERRAEKLFF	TGCAGTGGCCTCGAACGCCGCGCTGAAAAACTGTTTTTT
TRBD2	TRBV20-1	TRBJ2-5	.	CSAFNQREARETQYF	TGCAGTGCCTTTAACCAGCGGGAGGCGCGGGAGACCCAGTACTTC
TRBD1	TRBV6-6	TRBJ2-7	.	CASYPDRAGSYEQYF	TGTGCCAGCTACCCTGACAGGGCTGGGTCCTACGAGCAGTACTTC
.	TRBV25-1	TRBJ1-6	.	CASSVARSGTLHF	TGTGCCAGCAGTGTAGCGCGGTCGGGGACCCTCCACTTT
.	TRBV13	TRBJ1-3	.	CASSQSMNRSPKSGNTIYF	TGTGCCAGCAGCCAATCCATGAACAGGTCTCCTAAATCTGGAAACACCATATATTTT
TRBD1	TRBV2	TRBJ2-5	.	CASSENRGLETQYF	TGTGCCAGCAGTGAAAACAGGGGGCTTGAGACCCAGTACTTC
.	TRBV20-1	TRBJ1-4	.	CSARDRGAGLEKLFF	TGCAGTGCTAGGGATAGGGGTGCAGGGCTGGAAAAACTGTTTTTT
TRBD1	TRBV19	TRBJ1-2	many	CASSIGTGYNGYTF	TGTGCCAGTAGTATCGGGACAGGCTATAATGGCTACACCTTC
.	TRBV9	TRBJ1-2	medium-sized	CASSHAWGRVGGYTF	TGTGCCAGCAGCCACGCCTGGGGGCGAGTTGGTGGCTACACCTTC
.	TRBV19	TRBJ2-1	.	CASSRFGGKWAFF	TGTGCCAGTAGTAGGTTCGGGGGAAAATGGGCGTTTTTT
TRBD1	TRBV15	TRBJ2-1	many	CATSSRTGEQFF	TGTGCCACCAGCAGTAGGACAGGGGAGCAGTTCTTC
.	TRBV7-2	TRBJ1-2	many	CASSLVDRRGYTF	TGTGCCAGCAGCTTAGTAGACAGACGCGGCTACACCTTC